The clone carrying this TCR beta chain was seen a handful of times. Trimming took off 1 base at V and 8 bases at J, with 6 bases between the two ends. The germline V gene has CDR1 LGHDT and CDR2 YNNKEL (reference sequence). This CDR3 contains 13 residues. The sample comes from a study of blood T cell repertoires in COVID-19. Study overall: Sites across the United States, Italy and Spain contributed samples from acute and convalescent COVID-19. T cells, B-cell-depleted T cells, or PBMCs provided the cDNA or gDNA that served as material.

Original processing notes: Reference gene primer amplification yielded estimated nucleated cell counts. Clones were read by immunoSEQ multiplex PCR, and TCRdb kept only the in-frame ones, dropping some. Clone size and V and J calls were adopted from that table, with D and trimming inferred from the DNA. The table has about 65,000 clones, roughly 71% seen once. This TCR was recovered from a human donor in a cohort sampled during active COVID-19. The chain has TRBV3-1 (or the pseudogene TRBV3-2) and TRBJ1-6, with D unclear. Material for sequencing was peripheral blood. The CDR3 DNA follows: TGTGCCAGCAGCCAAGGTGGCCATTCACCCCTCCACTTT. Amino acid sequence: CASSQGGHSPLHF.